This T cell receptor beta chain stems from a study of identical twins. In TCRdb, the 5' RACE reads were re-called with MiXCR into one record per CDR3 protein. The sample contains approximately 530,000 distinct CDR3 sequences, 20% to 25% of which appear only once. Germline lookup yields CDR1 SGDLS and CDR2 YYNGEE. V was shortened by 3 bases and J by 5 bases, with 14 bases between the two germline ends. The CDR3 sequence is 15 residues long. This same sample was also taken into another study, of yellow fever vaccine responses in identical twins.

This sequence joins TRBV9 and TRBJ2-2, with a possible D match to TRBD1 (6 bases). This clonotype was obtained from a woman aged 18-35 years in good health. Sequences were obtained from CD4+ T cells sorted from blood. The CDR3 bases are TGTGCCAGCAGCGGACAGGTTTTGGGGACCGGGGAGCTGTTTTTT. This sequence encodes CASSGQVLGTGELFF. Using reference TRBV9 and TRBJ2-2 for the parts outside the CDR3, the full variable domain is DSGVTQTPKHLITATGQRVTLRCSPRSGDLSVYWYQQSLDQGLQFLIQYYNGEERAKGNILERFSAQQFPDLHSELNLSSLELGDSALYFCASSGQVLGTGELFFGEGSRLTVL.